This T cell receptor (beta chain) emerged from a study of shared clonotypes between healthy human individuals. The V gene lost 0 bases and the J gene lost 0 bases, with 9 bases spanning the gap. CDR1 MGHRA and CDR2 YSYEKL come from the germline V gene. The CDR3 length is 16 residues. Method: immunoSEQ multiplex PCR; TCRdb's copy keeps in-frame clones and lacks some. The table records 2.3 million or so clones, about 92% of them present only once. What was sequenced was naive CD4+ T cells from PBMCs. Stated subset: CD45RA+ positively selected. The rearrangement joins TRBV4-1 to TRBJ1-3; maybe TRBD1 (5 bases). The receptor's source is a man between 18 and 29 years old in good health. Some clones in this sample may be carry-over from other donors' samples. This chain's CDR3 is CASSQEGRSSGNTIYF. CDR3 nucleotide sequence: TGCGCCAGCAGCCAAGAGGGGCGGAGCTCTGGAAACACCATATATTTT.